What follows is one TCR beta chain and its context. No antigen is known for it. The data were obtained in a study of T-cell reconstitution after alpha-beta-depleted transplantation in children. The study, taken as a whole, reports: Approximately two months post-transplant, alpha-beta T cells reportedly originated from several hundred expanded graft clones. Several patients had high TCRbeta diversity at day 60; it came from surviving recipient T cells and thymic progenitors. Among T cells one year after transplant, newly produced cells accounted for most counts and diversity.

Unique molecular identifiers were incorporated when the TCRbeta library was constructed. TCRdb re-called the PCR reads through MiXCR, storing one row per CDR3 protein. The sample holds around 580,000 distinct CDR3 sequences, approximately 30% seen once. The CDR3 consists of 13 residues. CDR1 is SQVTM and CDR2 is ANQGSEA in the germline V gene. The germline V and J ends were trimmed by 1 base and 4 bases, with 8 bases remaining between them. The sequenced sample was PBMCs, obtained before TCRalphabeta/CD19-depleted stem cell transplant. This chain links TRBV29-1 with TRBJ1-3; unclear D gene. The TCR comes from a boy younger than two with Wiskott-Aldrich syndrome, due to receive a stem cell transplant. The CDR3 reads CSVEVVGGNTIYF. The CDR3 DNA follows: TGCAGCGTTGAAGTAGTAGGGGGAAACACCATATATTTT.